Listed below are T cell receptor beta chains from one sample, sequenced in a study of cytomegalovirus exposure and HLA in healthy donors. The repertoire was sequenced with immunoSEQ multiplex PCR; TCRdb's copy has only in-frame clones and lacks some. This sample has some 190,000 clones, with over 60% found just once. Source material: PBMCs. The source of these receptors is a middle-aged woman in good health and CMV-seronegative. The CDR3 runs from the conserved cysteine through the conserved F or W. D genes are given only for firm matches. Not all rows give a size; the values are once, few, many and, for expanded clones, a class.

d_gene,v_gene,j_gene,abundance,CDR3nt,CDR3aa
-,TRBV7-9,TRBJ1-2,-,TGTTCCAGCAGCTTAGGACACTCCTATGGCTACACCTTC,CSSSLGHSYGYTF
TRBD1,TRBV19,TRBJ1-2,-,TGTGCCAGTAAGCCCCGGGACAGGGGTGGCTACACCTTC,CASKPRDRGGYTF
-,TRBV5-1,TRBJ1-4,-,TGCGCCAGCAGCTTAGAGAGGGCTAATGAAAAACTGTTTTTT,CASSLERANEKLFF
-,TRBV7-3,TRBJ2-2,-,TGTGCCAGCAGCTTAAGCGGGCCGAACACCGGGGAGCTGTTTTTT,CASSLSGPNTGELFF
-,TRBV2,TRBJ1-4,-,TGTGCCAGCAGTGAAAGGGGGGGAAGAGGTGAAAAACTGTTTTTT,CASSERGGRGEKLFF
TRBD1,TRBV5-1,TRBJ2-7,-,TGCGCCAGCAGCCCCGGGGACAGTACGGGGTACGAGCAGTACTTC,CASSPGDSTGYEQYF
TRBD1,TRBV19,TRBJ1-2,-,TGTGCCAGTAGTGTCACAGGGGATTCTGGCTACACCTTC,CASSVTGDSGYTF
-,TRBV6-6,TRBJ1-2,once,TGTGCCAGCATAACCTCGGGAACTCCAAGAGGCTACACCTTC,CASITSGTPRGYTF
-,TRBV5-6,TRBJ1-2,-,TGTGCCAGCAGCACTAAACAGGGCCTACTGTATGGCTACACCTTC,CASSTKQGLLYGYTF
TRBD2,TRBV7-2,TRBJ2-5,-,TGTGCCAGCAGCTTACAGCCCACTAGCGGCCAAACCAAAGAGACCCAGTACTTC,CASSLQPTSGQTKETQYF
TRBD2,TRBV7-2,TRBJ2-3,-,TGTGCCAGCAGCTTAGACGGGAGGGCCGTAGATACGCAGTATTTT,CASSLDGRAVDTQYF
-,TRBV7-6,TRBJ2-2,-,TGTGCCAGCAGCTTAGTAGTGACAGCGAACACCGGGGAGCTGTTTTTT,CASSLVVTANTGELFF
TRBD1,TRBV2,TRBJ1-1,-,TGTGCCAGCGACAGGGACGGCACTGAAGCTTTCTTT,CASDRDGTEAFF
TRBD1,TRBV7-2,TRBJ1-1,-,TGTGCCAGCAGTTTCGACAGGGGAACGGCTTTCTTT,CASSFDRGTAFF
-,TRBV20-1,TRBJ1-1,-,TGCAGTGCTAGATCGGTCCCCGAAGCTTTCTTT,CSARSVPEAFF
TRBD1,TRBV19,TRBJ2-7,-,TGTGCCAGTAGCCTGGCGACAGGGTACGAGCAGTACTTC,CASSLATGYEQYF
TRBD1,TRBV4-2,TRBJ1-2,-,TGTGCCACCGGACAGGCCCTCTATGGCTACACCTTC,CATGQALYGYTF
-,TRBV5-4,TRBJ2-5,-,TGTGCCAGCAGCTGGACGACAGCCCAAGAGACCCAGTACTTC,CASSWTTAQETQYF
TRBD1,TRBV5-1,TRBJ1-2,-,TGCGCCAGCAGCGCAGGGGGCGGCTATGGCTACACCTTC,CASSAGGGYGYTF
TRBD2,TRBV15,TRBJ2-5,-,TGTGCCACCAGCAGAGATCTGGGTAGCGGGGGGATCGGGGAGACCCAGTACTTC,CATSRDLGSGGIGETQYF
-,TRBV7-8,TRBJ1-1,-,TGTGCCAGCAGCTTTGGGCCTGAAGCTTTCTTT,CASSFGPEAFF
-,TRBV7-2,TRBJ2-5,-,TGTGCCAGCAGCTTAGTAGGCGGGCGTGGGACCCAGTACTTC,CASSLVGGRGTQYF
-,TRBV15,TRBJ1-2,-,TGTGCCACCAGCAGAGATCGCGGTAACTATGGCTACACCTTC,CATSRDRGNYGYTF
-,TRBV7-9,TRBJ2-3,once,TGTGCCAGCAGCTCGTCTAGCACAGATACGCAGTATTTT,CASSSSSTDTQYF
TRBD1,TRBV10-3,TRBJ2-1,-,TGTGCCATCAGGCGGGACAGGGAATTCCATGAGCAGTTCTTC,CAIRRDREFHEQFF
TRBD1,TRBV5-1,TRBJ1-1,-,TGCGCCAGCAGCTCCAGGGGGCGCGTGAACACTGAAGCTTTCTTT,CASSSRGRVNTEAFF
TRBD1,TRBV19,TRBJ1-5,-,TGTGCCGCCGGGACAGGCGAGAGGTATAGCAATCAGCCCCAGCATTTT,CAAGTGERYSNQPQHF
TRBD1,TRBV7-9,TRBJ2-6,-,TGTGCCAGCAGCTCGCAGGGGGCGACTGGGGCCAACGTCCTGACTTTC,CASSSQGATGANVLTF
-,TRBV18,TRBJ2-1,-,TGTGCCAGCTCACTAATGCGGGCCTCTGACAATGAGCAGTTCTTC,CASSLMRASDNEQFF
-,TRBV6-5,TRBJ2-1,-,TGTGCCAGCAGAATGCGAGGGCCTCCCTACAATGAGCAGTTCTTC,CASRMRGPPYNEQFF
-,TRBV14,TRBJ1-1,-,TGTGCCGGCAGCCATCCCGGACAGTCGTCTGAAGCTTTCTTT,CAGSHPGQSSEAFF
TRBD1,TRBV7-9,TRBJ1-5,few,TGTGCCAGCAGCTTAGGGACAGGGGGCGCAGTCGGCAATCAGCCCCAGCATTTT,CASSLGTGGAVGNQPQHF
TRBD2,TRBV2,TRBJ2-4,-,TGTGCCAGCAGGGGGGGGACTAGCGGGAGCTGGGACATTCAGTACTTC,CASRGGTSGSWDIQYF
-,TRBV30,TRBJ1-4,-,TGTGCCTGGAGTATCGCTAATAATGAAAAACTGTTTTTT,CAWSIANNEKLFF
-,TRBV11-2,TRBJ1-1,-,TGTGCCAGCAGCTTAGGGGCCGAGAACACTGAAGCTTTCTTT,CASSLGAENTEAFF
-,TRBV2,TRBJ1-2,-,TGTGCCAGCACTTGGGCAGCTAACTATGGCTACACCTTC,CASTWAANYGYTF
TRBD1,TRBV30,TRBJ1-1,-,TGTGCCTGGACCGAGGGGGCGAACACTGAAGCTTTCTTT,CAWTEGANTEAFF
TRBD1,TRBV30,TRBJ1-1,few,TGTGCCTGGAGTTGGGGGACAGAAGGTGTGAGGGCTTTCTTT,CAWSWGTEGVRAFF
-,TRBV7-9,TRBJ1-2,-,TGTGCCAGCAGCTTAACAGGGATTAGAGCCTATGGCTACACCTTC,CASSLTGIRAYGYTF
-,TRBV27,TRBJ2-7,-,TGTGCCAGCAGTTCTCTTGACCTGGCGGTGGTCTTC,CASSSLDLAVVF
-,TRBV4-1,TRBJ1-1,-,TGCGCCAGCAGCCAAAGGACAGAGGGCGCGGGTACTGAAGCTTTCTTT,CASSQRTEGAGTEAFF
TRBD2,TRBV2,TRBJ2-2,-,TGTGCCAGCAGTCGAGGACTAGGGGTGAACACCGGGGAGCTGTTTTTT,CASSRGLGVNTGELFF
TRBD1,TRBV4-2,TRBJ1-2,-,TGTGCCAGCAGCCCCGACAGGGTCTATGGCTACACCTTC,CASSPDRVYGYTF